Shown below are 10 T cell receptor beta chains from a single sample sequenced in a study of T cell responses to AZD1222 COVID-19 vaccine. Assay: immunoSEQ multiplex PCR; the TCRdb copy retains only in-frame clones and omits some. This table holds about 85,000 clones, roughly 86% found once. The sequencing used peripheral blood, collected on day 0 of AZD1222 vaccination. The receptors shown here come from an adult in good health.

The rearrangement links TRBV28 to TRBJ1-1; D is uncertain. The CDR3 runs to 17 residues. V was cut by 1 base and J by 0 bases, with 15 bases left in between. Germline V gene data show CDR1 as MDHEN and CDR2 as SYDVKM. CDR3 nucleotide sequence: TGTGCCAGCAGTTTATCGGATAACCACCTCATGAACACTGAAGCTTTCTTT. Translation: CASSLSDNHLMNTEAFF.

CDR3 in amino acids: CATSDYRGNYEQYF. For the CDR3, the DNA is TGTGCCACCAGTGATTACAGGGGAAACTACGAGCAGTACTTC. The chain is built from TRBV24-1 and TRBJ2-7; TRBD1 matches 7 bases. After removal of 2 bases from V and 3 bases from J, the junction contained 3 bases not matched to a gene. This CDR3 region has 14 residues. The germline V gene has CDR1 KGHDR and CDR2 SFDVKD.

The chain couples TRBV10-3 to TRBJ2-7; 8 nucleotides agree with TRBD1. This CDR3 spans 13 amino acids. The J segment lost 0 bases and the V segment lost 7 bases, leaving 2 bases of the junction unmatched. CDR1 is ENHRY, CDR2 SYGVKD, per germline. The CDR3 DNA sequence: TGTGCCATCACCAGGGGGCCCTCCTACGAGCAGTACTTC. This translates into CAITRGPSYEQYF.

The chain links TRBV19 to TRBJ1-5; a weak D match, TRBD1 (6 bases). Germline values: CDR1 LNHDA, CDR2 SQIVND (reference sequence). V lost 5 bases and J 3 bases, leaving 14 bases between the germline ends. CDR3 size: 15 residues. CDR3 protein: CASSRGGQANQPQHF. CDR3 sequence (DNA): TGTGCCAGTAGTCGGGGGGGACAAGCCAATCAGCCCCAGCATTTT.

The CDR3 reads CASSDLGVAGANVLTF. The CDR3 DNA reads TGTGCCAGCAGTGACCTAGGGGTAGCTGGGGCCAACGTCCTGACTTTC. The rearrangement joins TRBV6-1 to TRBJ2-6; perhaps TRBD1 as D (5 bases). This CDR3 is built from 16 residues. V was shortened by 3 bases and J by 2 bases, with 11 bases between the two germline ends. Germline V CDR1 and CDR2: MNHNS, SASEGT.

This clone showed up just once. V is TRBV20-1 and J is TRBJ1-2; 9 bases match TRBD1. The CDR3 contains 13 residues. V trimming: 3 bases; J trimming: 8 bases; junction bases outside the gene matches: 7. The germline V gene has CDR1 DFQATT and CDR2 SNEGSKA (reference sequence). Here the CDR3 DNA reads TGCAGTGCTAGTGCCTCGGGGACAGGGGGCTACACCTTC. Translated, it gives CSASASGTGGYTF.

The V call is TRBV27, the J call TRBJ1-4, with D possibly TRBD1 on 6 matching bases. CDR1 and CDR2 from the germline V gene are MNHEY and SMNVEV (reference sequence). The CDR3 is made up of 14 amino acids. V was cut by 2 bases and J by 7 bases, with 11 bases left in between. CDR3 coding DNA: TGTGCCAGCAGTTTACAGGGGCTCAGTGAAAAACTGTTTTTT. The encoded protein is CASSLQGLSEKLFF.

With respect to this clone: Other nucleotide sequences in the sample specify the same CDR3. V gene TRBV18 combines with J gene TRBJ2-5; D unclear. The CDR3 is 11 amino acids. Germline V CDR1 and CDR2: KGHSH, LQKENI. V lost 1 base and J 3 bases, leaving 0 bases between the germline ends. The CDR3 is CASSPQETQYF. The CDR3 DNA is TGTGCCAGCTCACCACAAGAGACCCAGTACTTC.

V is TRBV13 and J is TRBJ2-5, with 9 bases lining up with TRBD1. CDR1 and CDR2 (germline): PRHDT, FYEKMQ (reference sequence). V lost 6 bases, J lost 5 bases, and 10 bases stayed unmatched. The CDR3 is 15 residues long. Here the CDR3 DNA reads TGTGCCAGCAGTTTTAGGACAGGGGTGGCGGAGACCCAGTACTTC. It translates to CASSFRTGVAETQYF. Full variable domain (outside the CDR3, taken from reference TRBV13 and TRBJ2-5): AAGVIQSPRHLIKEKRETATLKCYPIPRHDTVYWYQQGPGQDPQFLISFYEKMQSDKGSIPDRFSAQQFSDYHSELNMSSLELGDSALYFCASSFRTGVAETQYFGPGTRLLVL.

The chain joins TRBV15 to TRBJ2-1, with 11 bases fitting TRBD1. CDR3 length: 15 residues. The germline CDR1 and CDR2 sequences are LNHNV and YYDKDF (reference sequence). Trimming removed 5 bases from V and 10 bases from J; junction bases left unmatched: 10. CDR3 amino acids: CATSVGDRGNSEQFF. The CDR3 DNA is TGTGCCACCAGCGTCGGGGACAGGGGGAATTCCGAGCAGTTCTTC.